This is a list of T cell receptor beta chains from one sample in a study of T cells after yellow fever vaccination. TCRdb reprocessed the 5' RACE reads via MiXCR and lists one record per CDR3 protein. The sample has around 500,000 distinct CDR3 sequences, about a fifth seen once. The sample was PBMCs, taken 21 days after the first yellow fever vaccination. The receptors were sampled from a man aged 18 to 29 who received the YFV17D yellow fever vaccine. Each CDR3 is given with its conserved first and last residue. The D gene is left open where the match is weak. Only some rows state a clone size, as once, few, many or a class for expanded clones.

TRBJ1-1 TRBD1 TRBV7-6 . TGTGCCAGCAGCTTAAGGGACAGGATCATGAACACTGAAGCTTTCTTT CASSLRDRIMNTEAFF
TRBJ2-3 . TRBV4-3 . TGCGCCAGCAGAAGACAGGTTGGGGGAGATACGCAGTATTTT CASRRQVGGDTQYF
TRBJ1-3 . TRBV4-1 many TGCGCCAGCAGCTTTCGGGTGCTAACTGGAAACACCATATATTTT CASSFRVLTGNTIYF
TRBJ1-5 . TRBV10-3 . TGTGCCATCAGTGACAGGCAGGGAAGCAATCAGCCCCAGCATTTT CAISDRQGSNQPQHF
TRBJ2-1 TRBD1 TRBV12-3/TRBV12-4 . TGTGCCAGCAGAAACACAGGGGGCAATGAGCAGTTCTTC CASRNTGGNEQFF
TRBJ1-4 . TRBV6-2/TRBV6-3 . TGTGCCAGCAGTTACCTCCAGGAGGAAGGGGAAAAACTGTTTTTT CASSYLQEEGEKLFF
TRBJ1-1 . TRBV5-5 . TGTGCCAGCGACTGGGGGGGAGAGGGGACTGAAGCTTTCTTT CASDWGGEGTEAFF
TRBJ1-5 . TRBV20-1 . TGCAGTGCTAGCGAACAGGGCTTTTATAGCAATCAGCCCCAGCATTTT CSASEQGFYSNQPQHF
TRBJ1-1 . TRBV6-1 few TGTGCCAGCGGGTTCCGGGCTAGCTTGAACACTGAAGCTTTCTTT CASGFRASLNTEAFF
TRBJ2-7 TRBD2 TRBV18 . TGTGCCAGCTCACCTCTGACTAGCGGGGGGTACGAGCGGTACTTC CASSPLTSGGYERYF
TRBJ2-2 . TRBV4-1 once TGCGCCAGCAGCCAGGGCAGGGTCGGGGAGCTGTTTTTT CASSQGRVGELFF
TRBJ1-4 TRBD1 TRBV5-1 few TGCGCCAGCAGCCGAGGACAGGGGGCGTCGAATGAAAAACTGTTTTTT CASSRGQGASNEKLFF
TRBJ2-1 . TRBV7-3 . TGTGCCAGCAGCTTAGCGGCAGGCCGTTACAATGAGCAGTTCTTC CASSLAAGRYNEQFF
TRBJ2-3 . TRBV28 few TGTGCCAGCAGTTTCCGCGGGGGCTTCACAGATACGCAGTATTTT CASSFRGGFTDTQYF
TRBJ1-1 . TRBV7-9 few TGTGCCAGCAGACGGAGCACTGAAGCTTTCTTT CASRRSTEAFF
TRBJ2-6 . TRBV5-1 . TGCGCCAGCAGCTTGAGATACACGGCAACAGGGGCCAACGTCCTGACTTTC CASSLRYTATGANVLTF
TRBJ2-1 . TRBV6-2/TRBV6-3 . TGTGCCAGCAGATATAGCTCCTACAATGAGCAGTTCTTC CASRYSSYNEQFF
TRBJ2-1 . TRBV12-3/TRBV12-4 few TGTGCCAGCAGTCGGGACTCGATAGCCTACAATGAGCAGTTCTTC CASSRDSIAYNEQFF
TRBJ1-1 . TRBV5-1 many TGCGCCAGCAGCTTGTCCATCGCCATGAACACTGAAGCTTTCTTT CASSLSIAMNTEAFF
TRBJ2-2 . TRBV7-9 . TGTGCCAGCAGCTTAGGGGTTGGCGGGGAGCTGTTTTTT CASSLGVGGELFF
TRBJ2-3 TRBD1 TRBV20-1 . TGCAGTGCTGGCCCACAGGGGGCTGGCACAGATACGCAGTATTTT CSAGPQGAGTDTQYF
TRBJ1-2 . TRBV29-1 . TGCAGCGTTGACACAGACTATGGCTACACCTTC CSVDTDYGYTF
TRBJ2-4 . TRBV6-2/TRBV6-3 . TGTGCCAGCAGTTACGATAGAGGGACCAAAAACATTCAGTACTTC CASSYDRGTKNIQYF
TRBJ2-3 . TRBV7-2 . TGTGCCAGCAGCCAAATCGGTCACACAGATACGCAGTATTTT CASSQIGHTDTQYF
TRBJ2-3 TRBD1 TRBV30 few TGTGCCTGGGCCGGGACAGGGCGAAATACGCAGTATTTT CAWAGTGRNTQYF
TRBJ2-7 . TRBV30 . TGTGCCTGGAGTCGTGAGGGAGGGGGTTCCTACGAGCAGTACTTC CAWSREGGGSYEQYF
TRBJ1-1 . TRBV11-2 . TGTGCCAGCAGCTTAGATGTGTGGGGGCGGACTGAAGCTTTCTTT CASSLDVWGRTEAFF
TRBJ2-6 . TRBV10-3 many TGTGCCATCAGTGACTCGGGCACCTCTGGGGCCAACGTCCTGACTTTC CAISDSGTSGANVLTF
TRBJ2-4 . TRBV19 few TGTGCCAGTAGTATCGGGCTATTCGCCCTAGCCAAAAACATTCAGTACTTC CASSIGLFALAKNIQYF
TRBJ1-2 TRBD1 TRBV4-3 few TGCGCCAGCAGCCAAGAAGAAGGGACAGAGAGTAAAAATGGCTACACCTTC CASSQEEGTESKNGYTF
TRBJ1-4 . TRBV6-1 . TGTGCCAGCAGTGGCAGCCCGATTAATGAAAAACTGTTTTTT CASSGSPINEKLFF
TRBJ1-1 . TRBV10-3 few TGTGCCATCAGTGTCACTGTAGGGCAGGCGAACACTGAAGCTTTCTTT CAISVTVGQANTEAFF
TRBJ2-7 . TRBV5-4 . TGTGCCAGCAGCTCCGTGGAGTCGGCCTACGAGCAGTACTTC CASSSVESAYEQYF
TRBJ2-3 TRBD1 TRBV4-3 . TGCGCCAGCAGCCGAGGACAGGGATGGTCAGATACGCAGTATTTT CASSRGQGWSDTQYF
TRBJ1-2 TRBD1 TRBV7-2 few TGTGCCAGCACCCTAGACCAGGGGGCTCACTATGGCTACACCTTC CASTLDQGAHYGYTF
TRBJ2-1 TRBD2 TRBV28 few TGTGCCAGCAGTGGATTAGCGGGGCTCTACAATGAGCAGTTCTTC CASSGLAGLYNEQFF
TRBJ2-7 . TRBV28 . TGTGCCAGCAGTTTGACTCCCCTCTACGAGCAGTACTTC CASSLTPLYEQYF